Listed here is a single T cell receptor (beta chain). The germline CDR1 and CDR2 sequences are LGHDT and YNNKEL (reference sequence). The V gene lost 7 bases and the J gene lost 6 bases, with 25 bases spanning the gap. The CDR3 is made up of 16 amino acids. Using immunoSEQ multiplex PCR, the repertoire was profiled, and TCRdb retains in-frame clones only, with some absent. This sample has 200,000 to 250,000 clones, with approximately 86% found just once. This sample is drawn from a study of blood T cell repertoires in COVID-19. Looking at the study overall: PBMCs, B-cell-depleted T cells, or T cells were the source of the cDNA or gDNA that made up the material.

Sequenced sample: peripheral blood. This TCR was recovered from a woman aged 55-69 years who had recovered from COVID-19. The chain links TRBV3-1 (or the pseudogene TRBV3-2) to TRBJ2-7; tentatively, D is TRBD2 (7 bases). CDR3 in amino acids: CASTPDNSGGSLEQYF. CDR3 nucleotides: TGTGCCAGCACCCCGGATAACTCGGGGGGCTCTCTCGAGCAGTACTTC.